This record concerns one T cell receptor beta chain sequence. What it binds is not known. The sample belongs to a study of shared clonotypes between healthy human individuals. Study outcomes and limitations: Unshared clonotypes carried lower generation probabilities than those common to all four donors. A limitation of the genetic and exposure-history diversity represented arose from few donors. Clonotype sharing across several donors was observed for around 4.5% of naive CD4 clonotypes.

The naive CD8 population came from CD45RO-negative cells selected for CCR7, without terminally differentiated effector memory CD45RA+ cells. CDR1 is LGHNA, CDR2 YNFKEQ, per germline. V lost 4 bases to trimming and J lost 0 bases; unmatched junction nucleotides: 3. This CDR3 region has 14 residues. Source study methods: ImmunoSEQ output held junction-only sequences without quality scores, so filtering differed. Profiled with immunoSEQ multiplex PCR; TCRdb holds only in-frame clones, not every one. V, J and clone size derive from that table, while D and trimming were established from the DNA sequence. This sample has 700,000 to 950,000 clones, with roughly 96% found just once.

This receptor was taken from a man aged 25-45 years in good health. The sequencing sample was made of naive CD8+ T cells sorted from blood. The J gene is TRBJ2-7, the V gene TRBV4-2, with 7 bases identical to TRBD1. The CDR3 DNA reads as TGTGCCAGCAGCCCAGGGGACAGCTCCTACGAGCAGTACTTC. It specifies CASSPGDSSYEQYF.